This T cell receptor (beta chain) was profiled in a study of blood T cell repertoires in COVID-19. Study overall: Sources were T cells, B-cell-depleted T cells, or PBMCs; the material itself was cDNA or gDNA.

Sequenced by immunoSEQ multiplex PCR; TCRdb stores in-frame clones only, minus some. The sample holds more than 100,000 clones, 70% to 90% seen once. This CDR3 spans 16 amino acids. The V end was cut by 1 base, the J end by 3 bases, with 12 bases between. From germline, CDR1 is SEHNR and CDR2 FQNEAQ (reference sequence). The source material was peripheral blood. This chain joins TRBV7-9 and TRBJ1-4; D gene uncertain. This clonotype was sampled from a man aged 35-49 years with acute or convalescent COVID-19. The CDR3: CASSLVSTGANEKLFF. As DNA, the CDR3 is TGTGCCAGCAGCTTAGTATCGACCGGGGCTAATGAAAAACTGTTTTTT.